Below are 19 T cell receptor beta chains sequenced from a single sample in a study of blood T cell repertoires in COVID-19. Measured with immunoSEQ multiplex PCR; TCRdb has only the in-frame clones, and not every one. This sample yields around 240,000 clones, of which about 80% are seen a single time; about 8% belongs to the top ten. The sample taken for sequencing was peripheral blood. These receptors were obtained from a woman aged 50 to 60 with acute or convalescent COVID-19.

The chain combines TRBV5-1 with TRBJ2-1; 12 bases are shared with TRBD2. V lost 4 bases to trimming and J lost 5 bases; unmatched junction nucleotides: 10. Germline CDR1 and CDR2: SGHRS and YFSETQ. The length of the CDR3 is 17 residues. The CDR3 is CASSRTTSGSGNNEQFF. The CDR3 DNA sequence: TGCGCCAGCAGCCGCACGACTAGCGGGAGTGGAAACAATGAGCAGTTCTTC.

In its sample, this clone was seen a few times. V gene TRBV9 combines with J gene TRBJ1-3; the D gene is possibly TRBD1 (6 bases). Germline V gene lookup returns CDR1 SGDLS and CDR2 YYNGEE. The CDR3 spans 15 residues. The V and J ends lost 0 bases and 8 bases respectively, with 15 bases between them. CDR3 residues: CASSVGGQGQDTIYF. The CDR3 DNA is TGTGCCAGCAGCGTAGGCGGGCAGGGGCAAGACACCATATATTTT.

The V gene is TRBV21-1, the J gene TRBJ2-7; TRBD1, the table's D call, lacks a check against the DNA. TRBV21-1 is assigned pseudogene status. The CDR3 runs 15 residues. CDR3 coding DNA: TGTGCCAGCAGAACTTGGGGAGGCAGGGGGCGGTTGCAGTACTTC. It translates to CASRTWGGRGRLQYF.

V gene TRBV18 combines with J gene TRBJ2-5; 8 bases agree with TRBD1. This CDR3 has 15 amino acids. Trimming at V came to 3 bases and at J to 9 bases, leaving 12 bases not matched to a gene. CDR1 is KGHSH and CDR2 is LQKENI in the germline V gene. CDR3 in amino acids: CASSPSPGRGLAQYF. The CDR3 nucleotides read TGTGCCAGCTCACCGAGTCCGGGCAGGGGGCTGGCCCAGTACTTC.

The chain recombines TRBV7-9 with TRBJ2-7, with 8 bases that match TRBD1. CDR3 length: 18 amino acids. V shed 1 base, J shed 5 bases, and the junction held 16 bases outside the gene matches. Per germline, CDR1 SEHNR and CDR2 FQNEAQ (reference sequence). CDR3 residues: CASSLVGLKDRASDEQYF. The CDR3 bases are TGTGCCAGCAGCTTAGTGGGGTTAAAGGACAGGGCCTCGGACGAGCAGTACTTC.

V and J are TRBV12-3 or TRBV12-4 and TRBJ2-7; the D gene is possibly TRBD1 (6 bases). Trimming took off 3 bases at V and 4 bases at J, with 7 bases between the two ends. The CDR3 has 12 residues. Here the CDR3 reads CASSFGQYEQYF. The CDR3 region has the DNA TGTGCCAGCAGTTTCGGACAGTACGAGCAGTACTTC.

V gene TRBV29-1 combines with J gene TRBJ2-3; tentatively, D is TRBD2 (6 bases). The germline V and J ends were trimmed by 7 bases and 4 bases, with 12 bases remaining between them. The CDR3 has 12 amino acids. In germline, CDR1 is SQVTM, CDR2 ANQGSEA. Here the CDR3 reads CSAGLPPDTQYF. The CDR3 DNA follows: TGCAGCGCAGGACTACCTCCAGATACGCAGTATTTT.

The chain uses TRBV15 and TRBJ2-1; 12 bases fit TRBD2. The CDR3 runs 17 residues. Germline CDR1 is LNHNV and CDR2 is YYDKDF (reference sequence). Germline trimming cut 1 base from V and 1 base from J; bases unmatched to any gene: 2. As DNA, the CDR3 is TGTGCCACCAGCAGAGGGGGACTAGCGGGTTCCTACAATGAGCAGTTCTTC. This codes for CATSRGGLAGSYNEQFF.

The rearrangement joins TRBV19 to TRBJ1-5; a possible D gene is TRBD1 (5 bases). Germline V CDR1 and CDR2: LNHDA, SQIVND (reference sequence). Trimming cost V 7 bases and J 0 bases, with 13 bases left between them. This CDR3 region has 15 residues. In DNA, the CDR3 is TGTGCCAGTAACTCTGACAGTTATAGCAATCAGCCCCAGCATTTT. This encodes CASNSDSYSNQPQHF. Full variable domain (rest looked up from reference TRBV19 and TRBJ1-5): DGGITQSPKYLFRKEGQNVTLSCEQNLNHDAMYWYRQDPGQGLRLIYYSQIVNDFQKGDIAEGYSVSREKKESFPLTVTSAQKNPTAFYLCASNSDSYSNQPQHFGDGTRLSIL.

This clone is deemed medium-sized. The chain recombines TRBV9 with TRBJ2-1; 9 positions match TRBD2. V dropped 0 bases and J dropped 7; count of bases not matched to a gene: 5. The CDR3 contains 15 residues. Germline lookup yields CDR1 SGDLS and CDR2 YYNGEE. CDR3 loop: CASSVDLLAGNEQFF. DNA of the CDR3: TGTGCCAGCAGCGTAGACTTGCTAGCGGGGAATGAGCAGTTCTTC.

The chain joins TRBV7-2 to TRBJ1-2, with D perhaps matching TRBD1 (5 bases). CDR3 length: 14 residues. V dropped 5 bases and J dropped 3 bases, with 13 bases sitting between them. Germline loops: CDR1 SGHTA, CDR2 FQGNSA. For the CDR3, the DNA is TGTGCCAGCAGCCCGAGGGACTTCCACTATGGCTACACCTTC. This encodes CASSPRDFHYGYTF.

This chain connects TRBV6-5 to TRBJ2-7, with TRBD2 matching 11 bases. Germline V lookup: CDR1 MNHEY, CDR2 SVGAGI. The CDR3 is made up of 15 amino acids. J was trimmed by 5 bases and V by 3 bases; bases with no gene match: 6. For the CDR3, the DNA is TGTGCCAGCAGTTATTTAGCGGGGGGGCCAAACGAGCAGTACTTC. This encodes CASSYLAGGPNEQYF.

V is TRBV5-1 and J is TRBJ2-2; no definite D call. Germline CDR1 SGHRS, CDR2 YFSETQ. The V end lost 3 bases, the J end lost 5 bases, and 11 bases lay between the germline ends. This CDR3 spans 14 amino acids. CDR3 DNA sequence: TGCGCCAGCAGCTCTGCCGCCCAGACCGGGGAGCTGTTTTTT. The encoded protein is CASSSAAQTGELFF.

The CDR3 region is CASSRDRGYTF. As DNA, the CDR3 is TGTGCCAGCAGCAGGGACAGAGGCTACACCTTC. The chain links TRBV28 to TRBJ1-2, with 7 bases fitting TRBD1. The V gene's germline CDR1 is MDHEN and CDR2 SYDVKM. The CDR3 runs 11 residues. The V segment lost 6 bases and the J segment 8 bases; nucleotides outside the gene matches: 3.

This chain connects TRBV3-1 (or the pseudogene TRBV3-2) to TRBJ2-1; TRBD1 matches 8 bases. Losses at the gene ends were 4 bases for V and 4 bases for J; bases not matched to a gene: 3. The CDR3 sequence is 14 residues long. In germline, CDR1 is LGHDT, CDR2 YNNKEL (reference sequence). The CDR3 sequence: CASSRDRQYNEQFF. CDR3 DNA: TGTGCCAGCAGCCGGGACAGGCAGTACAATGAGCAGTTCTTC.

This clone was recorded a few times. CDR3 sequence (DNA): TGTGCCAGTAGTAAAATGGACAGGGAAGTGGGCTACACCTTC. This gives the protein CASSKMDREVGYTF. The chain combines TRBV19 with TRBJ1-2; 8 bases are a match to TRBD1. Germline CDR1 reads LNHDA; CDR2 reads SQIVND (reference sequence). This CDR3 has 14 residues. After removal of 4 bases from V and 8 bases from J, the junction contained 9 bases not matched to a gene.

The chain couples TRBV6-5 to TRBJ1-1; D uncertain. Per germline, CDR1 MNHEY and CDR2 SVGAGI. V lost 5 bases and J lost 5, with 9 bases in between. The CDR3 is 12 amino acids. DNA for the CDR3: TGTGCCAGCAGTAGGGAGAGGACTGAAGCTTTCTTT. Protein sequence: CASSRERTEAFF.

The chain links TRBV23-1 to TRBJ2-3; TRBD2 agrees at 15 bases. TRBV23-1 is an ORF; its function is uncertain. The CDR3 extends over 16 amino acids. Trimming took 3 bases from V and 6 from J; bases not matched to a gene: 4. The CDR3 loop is CASSQSGTSGRDTQYF. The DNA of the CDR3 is TGCGCCAGCAGTCAGTCCGGGACTAGCGGGAGGGATACGCAGTATTTT.

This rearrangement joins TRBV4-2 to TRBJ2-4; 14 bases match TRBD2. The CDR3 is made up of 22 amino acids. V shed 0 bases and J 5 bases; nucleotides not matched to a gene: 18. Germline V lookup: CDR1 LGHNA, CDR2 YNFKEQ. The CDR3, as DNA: TGTGCCAGCAGCCAAGACCGTACCGGGACTAGCGGGAGTTCTACATTCGAAAACATTCAGTACTTC. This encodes CASSQDRTGTSGSSTFENIQYF.